The present entry profiles one TCR beta chain with its context. What it recognizes is unknown. One entry per CDR3 protein, called by TCRdb with MiXCR from the 5' RACE reads. The top ten clones hold more than 9.5% of a sample with around 200,000 distinct CDR3 sequences, under 30% of them seen once. This entry comes from a study of T-cell memory formation after mild COVID-19. Study-level points and caveats: Several responding clones turned up in pre-infection memory, indicating that cross-reactive memory may have taken part.

This TCR derives from an adult woman who had mild COVID-19 (a few samples of this study predate the infection). Cell type and time point are not known. The sample comprised PBMCs or a T cell subset sorted from them (not recorded which).

Here the CDR3 DNA reads TGTGCCAGCAGCCAAGCGACACACCGGGACGGATACTCCTACGAGCAGTACTTC. This sequence encodes CASSQATHRDGYSYEQYF. The genes are TRBV3-1 and TRBJ2-7; tentatively, D is TRBD1 or TRBD2 (5 bases each). The V gene's germline CDR1 is LGHDT and CDR2 YNNKEL (reference sequence). There are 18 residues in the CDR3. V lost 1 base, J lost 0 bases, and 19 bases lay in between.